The sequence of this TCR beta chain was determined in a study of cytomegalovirus exposure and HLA in healthy donors. Points on this clone: Its target is not known. The junction does not match germline at one end; this may be a read error.

The CDR3 spans 16 residues. CDR1 is MDHEN, CDR2 SYDVKM, per germline. Amplification used 60 Vbeta primers and 13 Jbeta primers. Method: immunoSEQ multiplex PCR; TCRdb's copy keeps in-frame clones and lacks some. The sample carries roughly 170,000 clones, under 80% recorded once. Notes on the study in general: Researchers reported in a later analysis that a missense DCLRE1C variant was tied to TCR beta V- and J-gene trimming.

Sequencing was done on a sample of PBMCs. This TCR was sampled from a woman in her 50s in good health and CMV-seropositive. The chain uses TRBV28 and TRBJ2-7; a possible D gene is TRBD1 (6 bases). The CDR3 reads CASGLATGTGWDEQYF. The CDR3 DNA is TGTGCCAGCGGTTTAGCGACGGGTACAGGGTGGGACGAGCAGTACTTC.